This section outlines one TCR beta chain sequence together with its context. V lost 4 bases to trimming and J lost 10 bases; unmatched junction nucleotides: 14. The CDR3 is 14 amino acids. Per germline, CDR1 SGHKS and CDR2 YYEKEE (reference sequence). Vbeta (60) and Jbeta (13) primers were used in the PCR. TCRdb keeps only in-frame clones here, not all; method: immunoSEQ multiplex PCR. The table records 95,000 to 150,000 clones, around 66% of them present only once. The record originates from a study of cytomegalovirus exposure and HLA in healthy donors. The TCR comes from a man aged 18 to 29 in good health and CMV-seronegative. This chain joins TRBV5-5 and TRBJ2-7, with 7 bases aligning to TRBD1. The sequencing sample was made of PBMCs. This CDR3 is CASSTATGERSQYF. DNA of the CDR3: TGTGCCAGCAGCACCGCCACAGGGGAAAGGTCTCAGTACTTC. The full variable domain, with the rest looked up from reference TRBV5-5 and TRBJ2-7, is DAGVTQSPTHLIKTRGQQVTLRCSPISGHKSVSWYQQVLGQGPQFIFQYYEKEERGRGNFPDRFSARQFPNYSSELNVNALLLGDSALYLCASSTATGERSQYFGPGTRLTVT.